This TCR beta chain was identified during a study of T cells in Graves' hyperthyroidism and ophthalmopathy. RNA transcripts were the template for amplifying TCR beta CDR3 regions. HTBI primers were the set used in a first-round RT-PCR of the TCR CDR3. From the multiplex PCR reads, TCRdb called clonotypes with MiXCR, one entry per CDR3 protein. Among around 520,000 distinct CDR3 sequences, around a quarter were seen once, and the ten largest hold 11%. V was trimmed by 3 bases and J by 7 bases, leaving 13 bases between them. The germline gives CDR1 MDHEN, CDR2 SYDVKM. The CDR3 has 14 residues. For this clonotype: Its antigen is still unknown.

Ophthalmopathy patients had moderate-to-severe active disease, CAS ≥3, NOSPECS ≥4, and disease duration under 3 months. Fresh peripheral blood, under 13 ml, was the source of the PBMCs. Study-wide results and caveats: The authors' 13 V-J model separated ophthalmopathy from stable hyperthyroidism.

This receptor was obtained from a woman in her twenties or thirties with Graves' ophthalmopathy. The sequencing input was blood. The V and J genes are TRBV28 and TRBJ1-5; tentative D call: TRBD1 (6 bases). The CDR3 protein is CASSFQQGGQPQHF. The CDR3, as DNA: TGTGCCAGCAGTTTCCAACAGGGTGGACAGCCCCAGCATTTT.